This T cell receptor beta chain came from a study of radiotherapy plus CTLA-4 blockade in lung cancer. Note on this clone: What it binds is not known.

Study results and limitations: Once radiotherapy plus ipilimumab had been given, TCR clones derived from tumor expanded in blood.

CDR3 length equals 16 residues. V was trimmed by 4 bases and J by 5 bases, leaving 17 bases between them. CDR1 MNHNS and CDR2 SASEGT come from the germline V gene. Ipilimumab-mediated CTLA-4 blockade plus focal radiation was given to patients having chemo-refractory metastatic non-small-cell lung cancer. Here immunoSEQ multiplex PCR was the method, and the copy in TCRdb shows in-frame clones only, minus some. Among 20,000 to 25,000 clones, over 55% were seen once, and the ten largest hold about 3%. The chain is built from TRBV6-1 and TRBJ2-2; D may be TRBD1 (7 bases). The receptor comes from a human donor with non-small cell lung cancer whose response to radiotherapy plus ipilimumab could not be evaluated. The source material was peripheral blood, sampled from a patient treated with radiotherapy plus ipilimumab. The CDR3 spells CASSASGGLGTGELFF. DNA for the CDR3: TGTGCCAGCAGTGCCTCAGGGGGACTGGGGACCGGGGAGCTGTTTTTT.